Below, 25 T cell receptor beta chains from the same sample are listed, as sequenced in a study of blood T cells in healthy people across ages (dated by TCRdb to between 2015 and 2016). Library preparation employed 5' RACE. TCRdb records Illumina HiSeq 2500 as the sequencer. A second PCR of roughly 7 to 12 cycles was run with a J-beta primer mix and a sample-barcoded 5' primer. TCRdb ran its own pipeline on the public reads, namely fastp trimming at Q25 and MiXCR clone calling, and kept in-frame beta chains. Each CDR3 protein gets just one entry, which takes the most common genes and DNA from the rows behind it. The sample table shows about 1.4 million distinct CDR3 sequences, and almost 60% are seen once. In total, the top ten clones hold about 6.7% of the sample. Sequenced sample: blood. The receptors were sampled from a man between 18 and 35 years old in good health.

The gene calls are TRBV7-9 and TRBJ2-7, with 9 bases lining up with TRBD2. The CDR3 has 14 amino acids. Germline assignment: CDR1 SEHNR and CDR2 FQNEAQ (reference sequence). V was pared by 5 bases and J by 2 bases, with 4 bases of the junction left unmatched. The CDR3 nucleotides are TGTGCCAGCAGCGCCCCTAGCGGGGCCTACGAGCAGTACTTC. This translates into CASSAPSGAYEQYF.

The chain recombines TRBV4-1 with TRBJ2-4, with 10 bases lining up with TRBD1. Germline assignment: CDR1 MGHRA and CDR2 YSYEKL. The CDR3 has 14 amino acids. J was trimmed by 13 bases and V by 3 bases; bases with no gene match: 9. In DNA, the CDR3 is TGCGCCAGCAGCCACCGGGACAGGGGCTGGGAGCAGTACTTC. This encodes CASSHRDRGWEQYF.

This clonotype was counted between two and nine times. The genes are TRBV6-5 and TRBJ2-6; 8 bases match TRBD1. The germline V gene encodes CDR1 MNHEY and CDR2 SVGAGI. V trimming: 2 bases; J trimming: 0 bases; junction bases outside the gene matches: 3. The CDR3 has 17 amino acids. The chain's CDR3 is CASSYDRGISGANVLTF. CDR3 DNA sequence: TGTGCCAGCAGTTACGACAGGGGAATCTCTGGGGCCAACGTCCTGACTTTC.

The chain's CDR3 is CASSLGVGNTIYF. CDR3 coding DNA: TGTGCCAGCAGCTTAGGGGTGGGGAACACCATATATTTT. The chain is built from TRBV7-6 and TRBJ1-3; D remains unclear. Germline V gene sequence: CDR1 SGHVS, CDR2 FNYEAQ. Trimming took 1 base from V and 7 from J, leaving 8 bases between them. The CDR3 has 13 amino acids.

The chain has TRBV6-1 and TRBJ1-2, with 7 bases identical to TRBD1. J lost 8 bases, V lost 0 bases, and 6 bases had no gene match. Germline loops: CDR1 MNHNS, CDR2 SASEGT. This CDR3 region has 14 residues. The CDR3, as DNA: TGTGCCAGCAGTGAAGCGGGACAGAGTCACGGCTACACCTTC. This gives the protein CASSEAGQSHGYTF.

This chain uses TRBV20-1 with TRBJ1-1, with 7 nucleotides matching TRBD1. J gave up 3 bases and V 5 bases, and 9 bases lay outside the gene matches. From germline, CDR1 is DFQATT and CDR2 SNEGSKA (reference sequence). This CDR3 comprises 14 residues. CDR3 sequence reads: CSAPPRQGDTEAFF. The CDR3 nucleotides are TGCAGTGCTCCTCCCCGACAGGGAGACACTGAAGCTTTCTTT.

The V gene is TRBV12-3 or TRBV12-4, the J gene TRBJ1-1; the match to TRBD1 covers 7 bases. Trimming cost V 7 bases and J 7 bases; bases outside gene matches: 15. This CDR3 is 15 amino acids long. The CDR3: CASTPKQGWIFEAFF. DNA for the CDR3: TGTGCCAGCACCCCCAAACAGGGGTGGATCTTTGAAGCTTTCTTT.

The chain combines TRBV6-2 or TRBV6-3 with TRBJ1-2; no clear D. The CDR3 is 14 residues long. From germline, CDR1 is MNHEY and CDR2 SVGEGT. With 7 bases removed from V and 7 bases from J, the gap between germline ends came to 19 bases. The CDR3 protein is CASNGKGRASGYTF. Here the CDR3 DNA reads TGTGCCAGCAATGGAAAGGGAAGAGCGAGTGGCTACACCTTC.

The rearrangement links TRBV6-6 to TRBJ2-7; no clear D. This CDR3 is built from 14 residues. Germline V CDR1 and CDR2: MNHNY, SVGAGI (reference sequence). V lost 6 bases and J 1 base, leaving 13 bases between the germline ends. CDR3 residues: CASRLDGASYEQYF. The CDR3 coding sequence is TGTGCCAGCAGACTTGACGGAGCGTCCTACGAGCAGTACTTC.

CDR3 nucleotide sequence: TGCAGTGCTAGTCCACAGGGGCTCTACGAGCAGTACTTC. Translating gives CSASPQGLYEQYF. This chain joins TRBV20-1 and TRBJ2-4; 7 nucleotides line up with TRBD1. Matching the DNA end better, TRBJ2-7 makes the J call doubtful. CDR1 and CDR2 (germline): DFQATT, SNEGSKA (reference sequence). This CDR3 comprises 13 residues.

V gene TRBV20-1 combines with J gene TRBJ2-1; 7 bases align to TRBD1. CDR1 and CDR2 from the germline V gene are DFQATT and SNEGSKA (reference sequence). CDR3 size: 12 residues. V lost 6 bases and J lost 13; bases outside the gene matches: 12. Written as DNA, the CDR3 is TGCAGTGCCGGTACACTCAGGGGGAATCAGTTCTTC. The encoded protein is CSAGTLRGNQFF.

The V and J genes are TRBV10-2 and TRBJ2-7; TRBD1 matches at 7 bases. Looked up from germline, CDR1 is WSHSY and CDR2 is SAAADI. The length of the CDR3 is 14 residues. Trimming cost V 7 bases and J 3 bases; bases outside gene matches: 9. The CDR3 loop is CASKPGQSHYEQYF. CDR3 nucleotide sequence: TGCGCCAGCAAACCGGGACAGTCACACTACGAGCAGTACTTC.

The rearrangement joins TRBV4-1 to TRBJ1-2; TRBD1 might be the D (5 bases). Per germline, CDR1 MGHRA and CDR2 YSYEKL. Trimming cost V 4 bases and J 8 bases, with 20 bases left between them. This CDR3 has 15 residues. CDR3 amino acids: CASSPVGVGVGGYTF. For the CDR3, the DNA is TGCGCCAGCAGCCCTGTAGGGGTAGGGGTCGGGGGCTACACCTTC.

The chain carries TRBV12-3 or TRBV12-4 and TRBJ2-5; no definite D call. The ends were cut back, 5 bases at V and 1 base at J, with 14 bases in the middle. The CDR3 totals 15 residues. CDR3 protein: CASSHRRRAQETQYF. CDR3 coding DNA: TGTGCCAGCAGTCATCGCCGCCGGGCCCAAGAGACCCAGTACTTC.

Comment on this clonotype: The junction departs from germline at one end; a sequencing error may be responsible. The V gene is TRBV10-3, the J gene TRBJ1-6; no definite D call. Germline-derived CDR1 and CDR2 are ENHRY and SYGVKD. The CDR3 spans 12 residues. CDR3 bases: TGTGCCACTGCGGCCTACAATTCACCCCTCCACTTT. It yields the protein CATAAYNSPLHF.

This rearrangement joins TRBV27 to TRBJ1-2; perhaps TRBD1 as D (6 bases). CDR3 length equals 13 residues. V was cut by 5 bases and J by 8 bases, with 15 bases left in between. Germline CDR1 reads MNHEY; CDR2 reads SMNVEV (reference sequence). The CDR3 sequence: CASSVGGLEGYTF. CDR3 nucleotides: TGTGCCAGCAGTGTAGGGGGTCTGGAGGGCTACACCTTC.

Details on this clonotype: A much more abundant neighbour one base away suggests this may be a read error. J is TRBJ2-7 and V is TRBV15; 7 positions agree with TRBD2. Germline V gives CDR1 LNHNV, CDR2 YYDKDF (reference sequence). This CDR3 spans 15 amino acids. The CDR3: CVTSRATGGSYEQYF. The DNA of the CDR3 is TGTGTCACCAGCAGAGCAACGGGGGGCTCCTACGAGCAGTACTTC. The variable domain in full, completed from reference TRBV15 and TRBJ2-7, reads DAMVIQNPRYQVTQFGKPVTLSCSQTLNHNVMYWYQQKSSQAPKLLFHYYDKDFNNEADTPDNFQSRRPNTSFCFLDIRSPGLGDTAMYLCVTSRATGGSYEQYFGPGTRLTVT.

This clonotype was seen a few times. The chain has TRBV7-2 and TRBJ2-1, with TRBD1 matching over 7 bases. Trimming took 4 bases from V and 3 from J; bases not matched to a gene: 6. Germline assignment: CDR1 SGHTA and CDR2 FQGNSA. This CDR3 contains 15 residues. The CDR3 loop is CASSSGGNYYNEQFF. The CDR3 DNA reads TGTGCCAGCAGCTCAGGGGGTAACTACTACAATGAGCAGTTCTTC.

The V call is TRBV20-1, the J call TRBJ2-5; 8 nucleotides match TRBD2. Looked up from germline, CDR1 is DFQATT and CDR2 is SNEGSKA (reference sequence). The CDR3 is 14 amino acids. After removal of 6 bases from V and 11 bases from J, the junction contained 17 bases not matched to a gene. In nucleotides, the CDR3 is TGCAGTGCGATGGCGGGAGGATACGGGGGTACGCAGTACTTC. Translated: CSAMAGGYGGTQYF.

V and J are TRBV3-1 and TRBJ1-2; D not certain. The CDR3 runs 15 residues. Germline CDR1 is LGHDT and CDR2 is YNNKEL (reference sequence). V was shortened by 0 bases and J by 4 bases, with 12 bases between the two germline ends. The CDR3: CASSQDPAAGYGYTF. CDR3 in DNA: TGTGCCAGCAGCCAAGATCCGGCGGCGGGCTATGGCTACACCTTC.

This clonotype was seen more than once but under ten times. CDR3 protein: CSVVRVEDTEAFF. As DNA, the CDR3 is TGCAGCGTGGTCAGGGTCGAGGACACTGAAGCTTTCTTT. The chain carries TRBV29-1 and TRBJ1-1, with a weak D call TRBD1 (5 bases). Germline loops: CDR1 SQVTM, CDR2 ANQGSEA. The CDR3 runs 13 residues. Trimming removed 6 bases from V and 3 bases from J, with 14 bases in between.

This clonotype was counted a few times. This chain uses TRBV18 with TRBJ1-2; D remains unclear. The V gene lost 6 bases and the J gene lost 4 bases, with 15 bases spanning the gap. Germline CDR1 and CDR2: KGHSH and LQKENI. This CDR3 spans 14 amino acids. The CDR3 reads CASSPDGAFYGYTF. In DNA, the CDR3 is TGTGCCAGCTCCCCGGACGGAGCCTTCTATGGCTACACCTTC.

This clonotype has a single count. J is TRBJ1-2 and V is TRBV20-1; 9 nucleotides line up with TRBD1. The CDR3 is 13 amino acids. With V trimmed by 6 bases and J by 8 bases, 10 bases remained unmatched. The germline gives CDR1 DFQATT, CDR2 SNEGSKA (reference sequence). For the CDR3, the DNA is TGCAGTGCCATTACAGGGGGCGCGAAAGGCTACACCTTC. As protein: CSAITGGAKGYTF.

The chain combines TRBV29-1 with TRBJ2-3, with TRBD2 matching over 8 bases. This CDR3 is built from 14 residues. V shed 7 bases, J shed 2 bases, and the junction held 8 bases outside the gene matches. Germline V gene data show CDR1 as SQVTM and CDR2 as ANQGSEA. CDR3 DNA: TGCAGCGCCGAACTAGCGGACAACACAGATACGCAGTATTTT. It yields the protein CSAELADNTDTQYF.

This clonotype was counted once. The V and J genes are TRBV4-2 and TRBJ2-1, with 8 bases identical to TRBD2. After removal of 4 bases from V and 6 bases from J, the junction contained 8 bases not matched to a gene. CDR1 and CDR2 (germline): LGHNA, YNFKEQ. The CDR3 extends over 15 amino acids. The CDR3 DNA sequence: TGTGCCAGCAGCCGAGGACTAGCAAGGGGCAATGAGCAGTTCTTC. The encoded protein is CASSRGLARGNEQFF.